Listed here is a single TCR beta chain. The clone's antigen remains unknown. Base qualities are missing; no much larger clone stands one base away. In light of the paper, this sample's time point label describes: human tissue collected at research (rapid) autopsy. Three non-HCT comparator patients with other cancers, having at least five GI tract samples and no known GI disease at death, were selected retrospectively. Autopsy tissues included GI sites from esophagus to rectum, liver, skin and lymphoid organs including spleen, after a median post-mortem interval of around 10 hours. Each autopsy specimen was bisected, with one portion flash-frozen in liquid nitrogen and the remainder formalin-fixed, and the outer muscle layers of GI specimens were removed. Genomic DNA was extracted from frozen tissues using the Mag-Bind Blood & Tissue DNA HDQ 96 Kit on a Chemagic 360 or the DNeasy Blood & Tissue Kit. Extracted DNA was further purified with the Genomic DNA Clean & Concentrator-25 kit because of concern about red blood cell contamination.

V gives up 4 bases and J gives up 4 bases, and the segment between their germline ends measures 10 bases. Its CDR3 holds 13 amino acids, cysteine through phenylalanine. Only CDR3 DNA is held: 39 bases, read in frame from base 1. From a lookup of the germline V gene, CDR1 and CDR2 are SGHTA and FQGNSA. The data were obtained in a study of tissue T cells after allogeneic stem cell transplantation (dated by TCRdb to between 2021 and 2024). Regarding the research as a whole: When multiple samples of a tissue were available, H&E sections were reviewed by a pathologist, and samples with histologically apparent lymphocytes were prioritized for sequencing. The study profiled TCR beta repertoires across many tissues from research autopsies of patients with and without GVHD, plus mouse models of GVHD. The human arm was a prospective observational study without blinding or randomization. What the study reported, not specific to this receptor: A small and clinically heterogeneous patient cohort was studied, and sampling depth was acknowledged as a limitation. Within patients, how anatomically similar the tissues were was a key factor in shaping TCR repertoire composition, regardless of disease or transplant status. Only a few T cell clones appeared in more than one patient, yet motif-based clustering showed tissue-specific repertoire signatures that were shared between patients. In both patients and mice, only a limited portion of the TCR repertoire detected in tissues was captured by blood and spleen T cells. No blood samples were available for the non-GVHD comparator patients. The study did not determine which tissue TCRs were alloreactive or antigen-specific, and some clones might have been persisting host cells.

To prepare the library, the immunoSEQ multiplex PCR assay was applied. Adaptive Biotechnologies performed the TCRbeta CDR3 sequencing at survey depth and reported CDR3 sequences, V/J genes, productive frequency and template counts. Amplification of TCR beta CDR3 regions was performed from genomic DNA rather than from RNA. In the paper's pipeline: Jensen-Shannon divergence was used to quantify pairwise repertoire overlap between tissues, with a value of 1 meaning complete divergence and a value of 0 meaning identical repertoires. Based on pairwise JSD values, tissues were grouped by single-linkage agglomerative hierarchical clustering, and the results were shown as dendrograms. GLIPH2 was run on all patient samples with simulation_depth 1000, kmer_min_depth 3 and cdr3_length_cutoff 8, and groups with more than two unique CDR3s were retained. A standardized tissue-overlap score was generated by extrapolating Jaccard GLIPH-group overlap across patients to a standard repertoire size of 1000 clones. Linear mixed-effect models, with tissue as a fixed effect and individual as a random effect, were used to test how diversity related to clinical or experimental variables. TCRdb's version of the immuneACCESS table is confined to in-frame rearrangements and falls short of the full clone set. An unresolved V gene accounts for under half of the shortfall where checked; the remainder is of unknown origin. V and J calls and clone size are copied from that table; D and trimming were computed from the DNA. Across this sample there are approximately 3,700 clones, with roughly 60% seen only once. Jointly, the top ten make up roughly 28% of the sample.

The sequence links TRBV7-2 to TRBJ1-2; the best D guess is TRBD1, with 5 bases matching. Sequencing was performed on tissue from the ileum, taken at autopsy. This receptor was identified in a male donor older than 55 with lung cancer. The bases are TGTGCCAGCAGCTCGGACGGGGGCTATGGCTACACCTTC. Translated, it reads CASSSDGGYGYTF.